This T cell receptor (beta chain) emerged from a study of OX40 agonist ivuxolimab in advanced cancers. Study-wide background: Patients received the agonistic anti-OX40 (CD134) antibody ivuxolimab. Dose-escalation patients' cancers were hepatocellular carcinoma, melanoma, renal cell or head and neck cancer.

This CDR3 is built from 17 residues. The V and J ends lost 5 bases and 2 bases respectively, with 18 bases between them. Germline CDR1 is LNHDA and CDR2 is SQIVND (reference sequence). In the case of this clone: What it binds is unknown.

Study results and caveats: Patients with a partial response at 0.1-3.0 mg/kg had among the lowest clonal expansion.

The table came from immunoSEQ multiplex PCR; TCRdb's copy has only in-frame clones and leaves some out. Of roughly 84,000 clones in the sample, around 85% were seen once. This TCR was sampled from an adult with an advanced solid tumor such as melanoma, head and neck, liver or kidney cancer. V usage is TRBV19 and J usage is TRBJ1-4, with D possibly matching TRBD1 (6 bases). This specimen consisted of CD4+ or CD8+ T cells sorted from blood, obtained in a trial of the OX40 agonist ivuxolimab. The CDR3 loop is CASSFGAGVATNEKLFF. The CDR3 nucleotides are TGTGCCAGTAGTTTTGGGGCAGGGGTGGCGACTAATGAAAAACTGTTTTTT.